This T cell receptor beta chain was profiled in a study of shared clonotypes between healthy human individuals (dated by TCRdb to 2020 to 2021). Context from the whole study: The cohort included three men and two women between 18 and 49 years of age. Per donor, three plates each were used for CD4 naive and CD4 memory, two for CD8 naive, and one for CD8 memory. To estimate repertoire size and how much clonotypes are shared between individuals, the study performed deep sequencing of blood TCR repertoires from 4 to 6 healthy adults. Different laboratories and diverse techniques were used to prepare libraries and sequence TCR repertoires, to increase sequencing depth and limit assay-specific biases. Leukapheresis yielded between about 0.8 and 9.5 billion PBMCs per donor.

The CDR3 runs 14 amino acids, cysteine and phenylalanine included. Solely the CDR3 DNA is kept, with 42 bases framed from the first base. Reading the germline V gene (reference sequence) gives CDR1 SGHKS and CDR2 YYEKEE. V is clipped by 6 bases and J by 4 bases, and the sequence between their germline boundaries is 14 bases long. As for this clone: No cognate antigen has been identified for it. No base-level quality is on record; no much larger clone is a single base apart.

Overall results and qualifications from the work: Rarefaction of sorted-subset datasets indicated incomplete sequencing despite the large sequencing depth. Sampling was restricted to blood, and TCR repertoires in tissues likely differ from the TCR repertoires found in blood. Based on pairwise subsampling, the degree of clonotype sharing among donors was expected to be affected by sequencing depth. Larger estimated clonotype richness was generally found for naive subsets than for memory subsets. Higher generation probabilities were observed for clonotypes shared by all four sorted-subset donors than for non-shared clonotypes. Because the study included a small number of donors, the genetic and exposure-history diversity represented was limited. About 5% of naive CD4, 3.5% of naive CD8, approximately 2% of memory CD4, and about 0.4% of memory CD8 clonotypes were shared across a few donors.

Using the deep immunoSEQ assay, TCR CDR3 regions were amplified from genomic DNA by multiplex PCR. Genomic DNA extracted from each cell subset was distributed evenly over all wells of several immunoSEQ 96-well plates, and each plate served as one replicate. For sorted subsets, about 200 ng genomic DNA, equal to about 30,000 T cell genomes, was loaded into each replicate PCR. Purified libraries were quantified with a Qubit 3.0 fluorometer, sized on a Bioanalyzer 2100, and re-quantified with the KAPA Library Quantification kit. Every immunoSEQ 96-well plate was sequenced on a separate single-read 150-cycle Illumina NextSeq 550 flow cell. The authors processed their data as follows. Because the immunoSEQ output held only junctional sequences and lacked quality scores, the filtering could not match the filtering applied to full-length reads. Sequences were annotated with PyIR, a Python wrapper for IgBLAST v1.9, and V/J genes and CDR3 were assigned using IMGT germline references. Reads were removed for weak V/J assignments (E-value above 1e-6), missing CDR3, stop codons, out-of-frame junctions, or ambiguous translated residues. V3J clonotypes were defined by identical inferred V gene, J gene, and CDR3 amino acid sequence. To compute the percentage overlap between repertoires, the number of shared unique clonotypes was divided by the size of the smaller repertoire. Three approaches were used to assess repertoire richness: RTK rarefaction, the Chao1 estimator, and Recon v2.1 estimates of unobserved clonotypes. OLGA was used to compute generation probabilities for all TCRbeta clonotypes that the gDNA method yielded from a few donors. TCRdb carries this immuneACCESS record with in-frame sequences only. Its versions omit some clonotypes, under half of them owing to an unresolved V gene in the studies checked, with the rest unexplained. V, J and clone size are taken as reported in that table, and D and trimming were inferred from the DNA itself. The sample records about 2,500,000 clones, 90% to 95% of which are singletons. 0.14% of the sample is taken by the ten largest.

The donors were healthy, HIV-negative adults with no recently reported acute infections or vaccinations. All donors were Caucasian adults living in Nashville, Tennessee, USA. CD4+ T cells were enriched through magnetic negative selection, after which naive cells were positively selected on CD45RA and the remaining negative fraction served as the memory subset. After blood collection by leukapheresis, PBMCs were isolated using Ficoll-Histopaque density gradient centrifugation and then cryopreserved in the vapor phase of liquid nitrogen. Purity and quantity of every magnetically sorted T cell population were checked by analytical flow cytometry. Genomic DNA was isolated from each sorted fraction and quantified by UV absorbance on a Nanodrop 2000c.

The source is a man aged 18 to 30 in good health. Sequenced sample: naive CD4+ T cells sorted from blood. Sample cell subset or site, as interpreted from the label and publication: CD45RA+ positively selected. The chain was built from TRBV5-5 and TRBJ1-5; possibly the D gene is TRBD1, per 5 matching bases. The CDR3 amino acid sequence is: CASTMGELNQPQHF. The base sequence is TGTGCCAGCACCATGGGGGAGCTGAATCAGCCCCAGCATTTT.